The 8 T cell receptor beta chains listed next were all sequenced from one sample in a study of blood T cells in healthy people across ages (dated by TCRdb to about 2015). The library came from 5' RACE. Sequencer: Illumina HiSeq 2500. A second PCR of about 6 to 11 cycles was run with a J-beta primer mix and a sample-barcoded 5' primer. TCRdb cleaned the public reads at Q25 with fastp, built clones with MiXCR and kept in-frame beta chains. Rows are unified per CDR3 protein, each entry keeping the most common DNA and genes. The sample has fewer than 1.5 million distinct CDR3 sequences on record, about 40% of them singletons. 7.9% of the sample is held by the ten biggest clonotypes. Sequenced: blood. The receptors were sampled from a young woman in good health.

This clonotype turned up a few times. This chain joins TRBV10-3 and TRBJ1-6; 8 nucleotides agree with TRBD1. Looked up from germline, CDR1 is ENHRY and CDR2 is SYGVKD. This CDR3 contains 15 residues. V shed 11 bases and J 9 bases; nucleotides not matched to a gene: 15. CDR3 loop: CAVAWRTGKGSPLHF. The CDR3 DNA reads as TGTGCCGTTGCTTGGCGGACAGGGAAAGGTTCACCCCTCCACTTT.

This chain connects TRBV5-1 to TRBJ1-2, with D possibly TRBD1 on 5 matching bases. Trimming removed 6 bases at V and 4 bases at J, with 22 bases between. Germline V CDR1 and CDR2: SGHRS, YFSETQ. This CDR3 has 16 amino acids. The CDR3 here is CASKPGQPNVRYGYTF. In DNA, the CDR3 is TGCGCCAGCAAACCGGGGCAACCGAACGTACGCTATGGCTACACCTTC.

The gene calls are TRBV5-1 and TRBJ2-5; no clear D. Germline lookup yields CDR1 SGHRS and CDR2 YFSETQ. The V end was cut by 3 bases, the J end by 1 base, with 13 bases between. The CDR3 consists of 15 residues. The CDR3 loop reads CASSSEWGSQETQYF. CDR3 nucleotide sequence: TGCGCCAGCAGCTCAGAATGGGGTAGCCAAGAGACCCAGTACTTC.

In its sample, this clonotype was seen a few times. V is TRBV7-8 and J is TRBJ2-1; D is unclear. This CDR3 is built from 16 residues. Trimming shortened V by 1 base and J by 0 bases, and 10 bases separated the two germline ends. Germline V gene data show CDR1 as SGHVS and CDR2 as FQNEAQ. The CDR3 loop reads CASSLVATVSYNEQFF. The CDR3, as DNA: TGTGCCAGCAGCTTAGTCGCGACGGTCTCCTACAATGAGCAGTTCTTC.

This clonotype was detected a few times. The rearrangement uses TRBV7-9 and TRBJ2-1; 8 bases are a match to TRBD2. The CDR3 consists of 14 residues. Germline-derived CDR1 and CDR2 are SEHNR and FQNEAQ (reference sequence). V shed 4 bases, J shed 8 bases, and the junction held 7 bases outside the gene matches. The CDR3 region has the DNA TGTGCCAGCAGCTCTGGACTAGCTCCTGATGAGCAGTTCTTC. It codes for CASSSGLAPDEQFF.

Notes on this clonotype: The junction departs from the called germline gene at one end, perhaps through a read error. This chain links TRBV7-7 with TRBJ1-1; D is undetermined. The CDR3 is made up of 13 amino acids. Germline V CDR1 and CDR2: SSHAT, FNYEAQ (reference sequence). CDR3 loop: CASSFDKNTEAFF. DNA of the CDR3: TGTGCTAGCAGCTTTGACAAGAACACTGAAGCTTTCTTT. The full variable domain, in which reference TRBV7-7 and TRBJ1-1 provide the parts outside the CDR3, is GAGVSQSPRYKVTKRGQDVTLRCDPISSHATLYWYQQALGQGPEFLTYFNYEAQPDKSGLPSDRFSAERPEGSISTLTIQRTEQRDSAMYRCASSFDKNTEAFFGQGTRLTVV.

This clonotype came up a few times. The chain is built from TRBV11-2 and TRBJ2-1, with TRBD2 matching 12 bases. With 6 bases clipped from V and 5 bases from J, the junction kept 5 bases outside the gene matches. This CDR3 is built from 15 residues. Germline assignment: CDR1 SGHAT and CDR2 FQNNGV. CDR3 sequence reads: CASSYTSGGNNEQFF. In nucleotides, the CDR3 is TGTGCCAGCAGTTATACTAGCGGGGGGAACAATGAGCAGTTCTTC.

The chain uses TRBV7-2 and TRBJ2-1; perhaps TRBD2 as D (5 bases). Germline lookup yields CDR1 SGHTA and CDR2 FQGNSA. This CDR3 comprises 13 residues. Trimming removed 0 bases from V and 8 bases from J, with 8 bases in between. The CDR3 nucleotides read TGTGCCAGCAGCTTAGCGGGAGTCCATGAGCAGTTCTTC. Amino acids: CASSLAGVHEQFF.